Below, 23 T cell receptor beta chains from the same sample are listed, as sequenced in a study of cytomegalovirus exposure and HLA in healthy donors. Primers included in the PCR were 60 Vbeta and 13 Jbeta primers. The method was immunoSEQ multiplex PCR; TCRdb's version includes in-frame clones alone and lacks a portion of them. The table records around 99,000 clones, around 67% of them present only once. Specimen: PBMCs. Receptor source: a woman aged 35 to 49 in good health and CMV-seropositive.

V and J are TRBV6-6 and TRBJ1-1, with 9 bases that match TRBD1. Losses at the gene ends were 2 bases for V and 5 bases for J; bases not matched to a gene: 6. The CDR3 is 15 residues long. Germline V gives CDR1 MNHNY, CDR2 SVGAGI (reference sequence). CDR3 amino acids: CASSYTGQGKTEAFF. The DNA for the CDR3 is TGTGCCAGCAGTTACACTGGACAGGGGAAAACTGAAGCTTTCTTT.

The rearrangement links TRBV18 to TRBJ2-2; D call uncertain. The germline CDR1 and CDR2 sequences are KGHSH and LQKENI. Trimming took off 5 bases at V and 4 bases at J, with 5 bases between the two ends. The CDR3 is made up of 12 amino acids. The CDR3 reads CASSSSTGELFF. The CDR3 nucleotides are TGTGCCAGCTCATCGAGCACCGGGGAGCTGTTTTTT.

About this clone itself: Other nucleotide sequences from this sample produce the same CDR3. The genes are TRBV6-5 and TRBJ1-3; 9 bases fit TRBD1. CDR3 length equals 15 residues. J was trimmed by 7 bases and V by 6 bases; bases with no gene match: 10. The germline V gene encodes CDR1 MNHEY and CDR2 SVGAGI. The CDR3 loop is CASSLTGTGRNTIYF. Written as DNA, the CDR3 is TGTGCCAGCAGCTTAACCGGGACAGGGAGGAACACCATATATTTT.

This clone came up a few times. The chain joins TRBV9 to TRBJ2-1; 9 nucleotides match TRBD2. This CDR3 has 15 residues. Germline CDR1 reads SGDLS; CDR2 reads YYNGEE. The V segment lost 4 bases and the J segment 4 bases; nucleotides outside the gene matches: 6. For the CDR3, the DNA is TGTGCCAGCAGCTTTAGCGGGGGATCGTACAATGAGCAGTTCTTC. Amino acid sequence: CASSFSGGSYNEQFF.

This clone was counted once. The chain combines TRBV10-3 with TRBJ1-3, with a tentative D call TRBD1 (6 bases). The germline CDR1 and CDR2 sequences are ENHRY and SYGVKD. Trimming pared 7 bases from V and 4 bases from J, leaving 11 bases between. This CDR3 comprises 13 residues. The CDR3, as DNA: TGTGCCATCAATCAGGGGCACGGAAACACCATATATTTT. This translates into CAINQGHGNTIYF.

The rearrangement uses TRBV2 and TRBJ2-3, with 9 bases lining up with TRBD2. The CDR3 runs to 14 residues. With 3 bases clipped from V and 6 bases from J, the junction kept 4 bases outside the gene matches. Per germline, CDR1 SNHLY and CDR2 FYNNEI. CDR3 in DNA: TGTGCCAGCAGTGAGGAGAGCGGGGGGGATACGCAGTATTTT. This translates into CASSEESGGDTQYF.

The chain joins TRBV2 to TRBJ2-3; 10 nucleotides agree with TRBD2. Germline-derived CDR1 and CDR2 are SNHLY and FYNNEI. CDR3 length equals 15 residues. V shed 6 bases, J shed 0 bases, and the junction held 3 bases outside the gene matches. In nucleotides, the CDR3 is TGTGCCAGCAGGAGAGCGGGGGGGAGCACAGATACGCAGTATTTT. Translating it yields CASRRAGGSTDTQYF.

The chain recombines TRBV5-6 with TRBJ2-5, with 8 positions matching TRBD2. The V gene end was trimmed by 4 bases and the J gene end by 5 bases; junction bases not matched to a gene: 13. There are 16 residues in the CDR3. Germline loops: CDR1 SGHDT, CDR2 YYEEEE. As DNA, the CDR3 is TGTGCCAGCAGCGCTCCCGGGAGGGTTGGAGCGGAGACCCAGTACTTC. This encodes CASSAPGRVGAETQYF. Looking up the rest from reference TRBV5-6 and TRBJ2-5 gives the full variable domain: DAGVTQSPTHLIKTRGQQVTLRCSPKSGHDTVSWYQQALGQGPQFIFQYYEEEERQRGNFPDRFSGHQFPNYSSELNVNALLLGDSALYLCASSAPGRVGAETQYFGPGTRLLVL.

This clone was found a few times. J is TRBJ1-2 and V is TRBV6-1; D is ambiguous. From germline, CDR1 is MNHNS and CDR2 SASEGT. V was pared by 5 bases and J by 6 bases, with 13 bases between. There are 13 residues in the CDR3. CDR3 DNA: TGTGCCAGCAGTCCACGGGTCTGGGATGGCTACACCTTC. This codes for CASSPRVWDGYTF.

V usage is TRBV6-5 and J usage is TRBJ2-7; 10 nucleotides match TRBD2. The CDR3 has 16 amino acids. V was clipped by 4 bases and J by 7 bases; unmatched bases: 13. Germline V gene lookup returns CDR1 MNHEY and CDR2 SVGAGI. CDR3 in amino acids: CASSSGLSGGAGEQYF. As DNA, the CDR3 is TGTGCCAGCAGTTCAGGACTGAGCGGGGGGGCAGGAGAGCAGTACTTC.

The V call is TRBV7-3, the J call TRBJ2-1; 10 bases line up with TRBD1. Trimming at V came to 4 bases and at J to 10 bases, leaving 4 bases not matched to a gene. This CDR3 has 13 amino acids. Germline V gene lookup returns CDR1 SGHTA and CDR2 FQGTGA. CDR3 nucleotides: TGTGCCAGCAGCTCCGGACAGGGGGGCGAGCAGTTCTTC. Translating it yields CASSSGQGGEQFF.

CDR3 loop: CASSRQGVEAFF. The CDR3 DNA follows: TGTGCCAGCAGCCGACAGGGAGTTGAAGCTTTCTTT. The chain combines TRBV7-2 with TRBJ1-1, with 7 bases matching TRBD1. This CDR3 is built from 12 residues. Germline V gives CDR1 SGHTA, CDR2 FQGNSA. V lost 5 bases, J lost 7 bases, and 4 bases stayed unmatched.

The CDR3 coding sequence is TGTGCCAGCAACACCCGGAGCACTAACACCGGGGAGCTGTTTTTT. This codes for CASNTRSTNTGELFF. The V and J genes are TRBV5-5 and TRBJ2-2, with D uncertain. Germline CDR1 reads SGHKS; CDR2 reads YYEKEE (reference sequence). CDR3 length: 15 amino acids. Deletions cut 6 bases from V and 2 bases from J, with 14 bases between. The variable domain in full, with the rest retrieved from reference TRBV5-5 and TRBJ2-2, is DAGVTQSPTHLIKTRGQQVTLRCSPISGHKSVSWYQQVLGQGPQFIFQYYEKEERGRGNFPDRFSARQFPNYSSELNVNALLLGDSALYLCASNTRSTNTGELFFGEGSRLTVL.

The V gene is TRBV30, the J gene TRBJ2-1; D is unclear. Deletions cut 0 bases from V and 2 bases from J, with 5 bases between. Per germline, CDR1 GTSNPN and CDR2 SVGIG (reference sequence). This CDR3 is 13 amino acids long. In nucleotides, the CDR3 is TGTGCCTGGAGTGTGACTGCCTACAATGAGCAGTTCTTC. Its translation is CAWSVTAYNEQFF.

The chain uses TRBV5-1 and TRBJ1-1; 7 bases line up with TRBD1. Per the germline V gene, CDR1 is SGHRS and CDR2 is YFSETQ. The V and J ends lost 3 bases and 4 bases, in that order; junction bases with no gene match: 6. The CDR3 runs 14 residues. As DNA, the CDR3 is TGCGCCAGCAGCTGGTCGACAGGGTCCACTGAAGCTTTCTTT. Its protein product is CASSWSTGSTEAFF.

The chain carries TRBV5-4 and TRBJ1-5; the D gene is possibly TRBD1 (6 bases). The CDR3 is 16 amino acids. Germline V gene data show CDR1 as SGHNT and CDR2 as YYREEE (reference sequence). Trimming took off 0 bases at V and 0 bases at J, with 10 bases between the two ends. The CDR3 sequence is CASSLGGRGSNQPQHF. CDR3 nucleotide sequence: TGTGCCAGCAGCTTGGGGGGGCGCGGTAGCAATCAGCCCCAGCATTTT.

The chain couples TRBV5-1 to TRBJ1-2; tentative D call: TRBD1 (6 bases). V dropped 0 bases and J dropped 8 bases, with 14 bases sitting between them. The CDR3 is made up of 14 amino acids. Germline assignment: CDR1 SGHRS and CDR2 YFSETQ. In nucleotides, the CDR3 is TGCGCCAGCAGCTTGGGCGGGGGCGCAGGGGGCTACACCTTC. Residues: CASSLGGGAGGYTF.

The rearrangement links TRBV2 to TRBJ2-1; 7 nucleotides line up with TRBD1. Trimming at V came to 9 bases and at J to 4 bases, leaving 12 bases not matched to a gene. This CDR3 region has 15 residues. Germline CDR1 and CDR2: SNHLY and FYNNEI. This chain's CDR3 is CASTNRGGAYNEQFF. In nucleotides, the CDR3 is TGTGCCAGTACCAACAGGGGTGGGGCTTACAATGAGCAGTTCTTC.

This rearrangement joins TRBV4-1 to TRBJ2-3, with D perhaps TRBD1 (6 bases). The CDR3 length is 15 residues. Germline V lookup: CDR1 MGHRA, CDR2 YSYEKL. Trimming shortened V by 3 bases and J by 2 bases, and 12 bases separated the two germline ends. CDR3 coding DNA: TGCGCCAGCAGCCATAGGGGGATTACCACAGATACGCAGTATTTT. Translating gives CASSHRGITTDTQYF.

This clone turned up a few times. The chain is built from TRBV29-1 and TRBJ2-3; 10 bases map to TRBD2. The CDR3 loop spans 14 amino acids. Germline assignment: CDR1 SQVTM and CDR2 ANQGSEA. J was trimmed by 10 bases and V by 6 bases; bases with no gene match: 13. CDR3 DNA: TGCAGCGTAGCCGGGACTAGCGAGCTCGGGGCGCAGTATTTT. It yields the protein CSVAGTSELGAQYF.

This chain connects TRBV6-1 to TRBJ2-1; 11 nucleotides align to TRBD2. V lost 2 bases to trimming and J lost 3 bases; unmatched junction nucleotides: 0. This CDR3 has 15 residues. Germline lookup yields CDR1 MNHNS and CDR2 SASEGT. CDR3 sequence reads: CASSELAGGYNEQFF. The CDR3 nucleotides read TGTGCCAGCAGTGAACTAGCGGGGGGCTACAATGAGCAGTTCTTC.

For this clone: The same CDR3 can be traced to other DNA sequences in this sample. This rearrangement joins TRBV27 to TRBJ1-5, with D possibly TRBD1 on 5 matching bases. Germline CDR1 reads MNHEY; CDR2 reads SMNVEV (reference sequence). V was cut by 3 bases and J by 0 bases, with 6 bases left in between. The length of the CDR3 is 14 residues. CDR3 amino acids: CASSFQGSNQPQHF. CDR3 in DNA: TGTGCCAGCAGTTTTCAGGGTAGCAATCAGCCCCAGCATTTT.

This clone was seen at least ten times. The chain couples TRBV6-1 to TRBJ2-1, with 9 positions matching TRBD1. The CDR3 spans 15 residues. The germline CDR1 and CDR2 sequences are MNHNS and SASEGT. V was pared by 7 bases and J by 6 bases, with 10 bases of the junction left unmatched. CDR3 in amino acids: CASIPGDRESNEQFF. The CDR3 DNA is TGTGCCAGCATCCCTGGGGACAGGGAGAGCAATGAGCAGTTCTTC.